What follows are 14 T cell receptor beta chains derived from one specimen sequenced in a study of early T cells in non-severe SARS-CoV-2 infection (dated by TCRdb to the early 2020s). To prepare the library, 5' RACE was applied. Sequencing relied on a NextSeq 500. TCRdb reprocessing: public reads trimmed at Q25 with fastp, clones called with MiXCR, in-frame beta chains kept. Records with the same CDR3 protein are collapsed into one entry carrying the most frequent genes and DNA. The sample table shows tens of thousands of distinct CDR3 sequences, and roughly an eighth are seen once. The ten largest clonotypes hold roughly 1.3% of the sample. The sample taken for sequencing was whole blood. The receptors were sampled from an adult who was a healthcare worker with PCR-confirmed SARS-CoV-2 infection or an uninfected control (not recorded which).

There are many counts of this clonotype. The J gene is TRBJ2-6, the V gene TRBV11-2; D possibly uses TRBD1 or TRBD2 (5 bases each). The CDR3 consists of 13 residues. Germline CDR1 SGHAT, CDR2 FQNNGV. The V end lost 2 bases, the J end lost 12 bases, and 11 bases lay between the germline ends. Here the CDR3 DNA reads TGTGCCAGCAGCTTATGGGACCTCGGCGTCCTGACTTTC. Translating it yields CASSLWDLGVLTF.

V is TRBV6-1 and J is TRBJ1-2, with D tentatively TRBD1 (6 bases). This CDR3 has 13 residues. Trimming shortened V by 6 bases and J by 6 bases, and 14 bases separated the two germline ends. The germline CDR1 and CDR2 sequences are MNHNS and SASEGT. The CDR3 protein is CASRSQGSNGYTF. The CDR3 nucleotides are TGTGCCAGCAGATCACAGGGTTCGAATGGCTACACCTTC.

This clonotype was seen repeatedly, ten times or more. The V gene is TRBV6-5, the J gene TRBJ1-2, with a tentative D call TRBD1 (5 bases). CDR3 length: 13 amino acids. CDR1 and CDR2 from the germline V gene are MNHEY and SVGAGI. V lost 9 bases, J lost 0 bases, and 11 bases lay in between. The chain's CDR3 is CASRRDPNYGYTF. The CDR3 DNA follows: TGTGCCAGTAGGAGGGACCCTAACTATGGCTACACCTTC.

This clonotype was picked up many times. V gene TRBV2 combines with J gene TRBJ2-5; no clear D. This CDR3 has 11 residues. Germline CDR1 and CDR2: SNHLY and FYNNEI. Trimming pared 2 bases from V and 3 bases from J, leaving 1 base between. The CDR3 bases are TGTGCCAGCAGTGAAAAAGAGACCCAGTACTTC. Protein: CASSEKETQYF.

The table lists this clonotype with a few counts. V gene TRBV6-2 or TRBV6-3 combines with J gene TRBJ2-7; 9 bases agree with TRBD1. The CDR3 length is 15 residues. Trimming at V came to 3 bases and at J to 2 bases, leaving 5 bases not matched to a gene. Germline V gives CDR1 MNHEY, CDR2 SVGEGT. The chain's CDR3 is CASSYPRQGAYEQYF. CDR3 sequence (DNA): TGTGCCAGCAGTTATCCGAGACAGGGGGCCTACGAGCAGTACTTC.

This clonotype showed up many times. This rearrangement joins TRBV21-1 to TRBJ2-1; the tabulated D call, TRBD1, remains unverified against the DNA. TRBV21-1 corresponds to a pseudogene. CDR3 size: 17 residues. CDR3 region: CASSTHSGQSTYNEQFF. The CDR3 DNA reads TGTGCCAGCAGCACTCATTCAGGACAGTCGACCTACAATGAGCAGTTCTTC.

There are many counts of this clonotype. This chain uses TRBV7-9 with TRBJ2-1; 10 bases match TRBD1. Trimming cost V 5 bases and J 7 bases; bases outside gene matches: 5. The germline V gene encodes CDR1 SEHNR and CDR2 FQNEAQ (reference sequence). The CDR3 runs 14 residues. The DNA of the CDR3 is TGTGCCAGCAGCCCGCTGGGACAGGGGAATGAGCAGTTCTTC. This translates into CASSPLGQGNEQFF.

The table lists this clonotype with many counts. The V call is TRBV28, the J call TRBJ2-7; D may be TRBD1 (5 bases). Germline V gene lookup returns CDR1 MDHEN and CDR2 SYDVKM. The CDR3 runs 16 residues. Trimming stripped 2 bases from V and 1 base from J, with 15 bases between. This CDR3 is CASSLIQGGPSYEQYF. DNA of the CDR3: TGTGCCAGCAGTTTAATCCAGGGCGGACCTTCCTACGAGCAGTACTTC.

In this sample, this clonotype turned up many times. V and J are TRBV5-1 and TRBJ2-7; 8 nucleotides match TRBD2. Germline assignment: CDR1 SGHRS and CDR2 YFSETQ. The length of the CDR3 is 14 residues. J gave up 7 bases and V 0 bases, and 6 bases lay outside the gene matches. CDR3 DNA: TGCGCCAGCAGCTTGGGTAGCGGGACATTTGAGCAGTACTTC. This translates into CASSLGSGTFEQYF.

This clonotype showed up many times. Compared with germline, one end of the junction differs, possibly owing to a read error. The chain combines TRBV7-7 with TRBJ1-3, with 9 bases fitting TRBD1. Germline V lookup: CDR1 SSHAT, CDR2 FNYEAQ (reference sequence). CDR3 size: 18 residues. CDR3 amino acids: CASSLARLTGGSGNTIYF. The CDR3 bases are TGTGCTAGCAGCTTAGCAAGATTGACAGGGGGATCAGGAAACACCATATATTTT.

This clonotype is termed medium-sized. J is TRBJ2-5 and V is TRBV6-2 or TRBV6-3; the D gene is possibly TRBD2 (5 bases). The ends were cut back, 2 bases at V and 5 bases at J, with 15 bases in the middle. Germline V CDR1 and CDR2: MNHEY, SVGEGT. The CDR3 length is 15 residues. The CDR3 loop is CASSYGSGSWETQYF. CDR3 nucleotide sequence: TGTGCCAGCAGTTACGGGTCGGGGAGTTGGGAGACCCAGTACTTC.

At least ten counts were recorded for this clonotype. This rearrangement joins TRBV7-6 to TRBJ1-4, with D possibly matching TRBD1 (5 bases). The germline V gene has CDR1 SGHVS and CDR2 FNYEAQ. The V end lost 2 bases, the J end lost 0 bases, and 10 bases lay between the germline ends. This CDR3 has 16 residues. The CDR3 DNA is TGTGCCAGCAGCTTACGCGACAGTGCAACTAATGAAAAACTGTTTTTT. Its translation is CASSLRDSATNEKLFF.

This clonotype was counted ten times or more. The V and J genes are TRBV10-3 and TRBJ1-5; 7 bases are a match to TRBD1. This CDR3 is built from 16 residues. V lost 3 bases and J lost 3; bases outside the gene matches: 8. CDR1 and CDR2 from the germline V gene are ENHRY and SYGVKD. CDR3: CAISDHDRVNNQPQHF. For the CDR3, the DNA is TGTGCCATCAGTGACCACGACAGGGTTAACAATCAGCCCCAGCATTTT.

The chain joins TRBV2 to TRBJ2-1, with TRBD1 identical over 9 bases. The CDR3 length is 12 residues. With 6 bases clipped from V and 15 bases from J, the junction kept 9 bases outside the gene matches. Germline lookup yields CDR1 SNHLY and CDR2 FYNNEI. In nucleotides, the CDR3 is TGTGCCAGCAGGGTTAGACAGGGGGACTTGTTCTTC. Amino acids: CASRVRQGDLFF.